The next 19 T cell receptor beta chains were all read from a single sample in a study of CD4 and CD8 cells across lung adenocarcinoma regions (dated by TCRdb to between 2017 and 2018). Libraries were made using PCR. Sequencing relied on a HiSeq X Ten. TCRdb's own reprocessing of the public reads used fastp at Q25 and MiXCR and kept productive beta chains. Every distinct CDR3 protein forms one entry, paired with its most common genes and DNA. Counted in this sample were about 25,000 distinct CDR3 sequences; 50% to 55% of them appeared once. The leading ten clones occupy more than 40% of the sample. The sample comprised CD8+ T cells from the center of a lung tumor. The cell subset or site label for this specimen denotes: tumor center region. All receptors come from a male donor with lung adenocarcinoma. The CD4 and CD8 labels of this study may be unreliable.

The chain couples TRBV10-3 to TRBJ2-3; D is unclear. The V and J ends lost 3 bases and 5 bases respectively, with 12 bases between them. CDR3 length equals 14 residues. The germline V gene has CDR1 ENHRY and CDR2 SYGVKD. CDR3 nucleotide sequence: TGTGCCATCAGTGATGCTCGAGAGCAAGATACGCAGTATTTT. Protein: CAISDAREQDTQYF.

The genes are TRBV9 and TRBJ2-5; a possible D gene is TRBD2 (6 bases). Germline V gene sequence: CDR1 SGDLS, CDR2 YYNGEE. Trimming pared 3 bases from V and 1 base from J, leaving 13 bases between. This CDR3 spans 15 amino acids. CDR3 residues: CASSAFGGSQETQYF. The CDR3 DNA reads TGTGCCAGCAGCGCATTCGGGGGTAGCCAAGAGACCCAGTACTTC.

Note on this clonotype: Since the CDR3 does not end with the conserved phenylalanine or tryptophan, this likely comes from a read error. The V call is TRBV27, the J call TRBJ2-1; 8 bases map to TRBD2. Germline loops: CDR1 MNHEY, CDR2 SMNVEV (reference sequence). This CDR3 is built from 16 residues. The J segment lost 9 bases and the V segment lost 3 bases, leaving 13 bases of the junction unmatched. The CDR3 here is CASSFSAGDNPGEQFS. Written as DNA, the CDR3 is TGTGCCAGCAGTTTTTCAGCGGGGGATAATCCGGGTGAGCAGTTCTCC.

V is TRBV4-2 and J is TRBJ1-1; D is unclear. With 0 bases removed from V and 0 bases from J, the gap between germline ends came to 8 bases. CDR1 and CDR2 (germline): LGHNA, YNFKEQ. The CDR3 runs 15 residues. The CDR3 DNA is TGTGCCAGCAGCCAAGAACCGCTATTGAACACTGAAGCTTTCTTT. Translated: CASSQEPLLNTEAFF.

This clonotype was found many times. The gene calls are TRBV9 and TRBJ2-1; D is possibly TRBD2 (6 bases). The V gene lost 0 bases and the J gene lost 0 bases, with 10 bases spanning the gap. This CDR3 spans 16 amino acids. The V gene's germline CDR1 is SGDLS and CDR2 YYNGEE. In nucleotides, the CDR3 is TGTGCCAGCAGCGTAGAAGGGGACTTCTCCTACAATGAGCAGTTCTTC. This sequence encodes CASSVEGDFSYNEQFF.

There are many counts of this clonotype. This may arise from a read error, as a much more abundant clone is one base away. The chain couples TRBV7-6 to TRBJ2-1; 7 positions agree with TRBD2. V trimming: 5 bases; J trimming: 13 bases; junction bases outside the gene matches: 14. The CDR3 runs to 14 residues. From germline, CDR1 is SGHVS and CDR2 FNYEAQ. The DNA for the CDR3 is TGTGCCAGCAGCCTCGGGACTACCCAAGAGACCCAGTTCTTC. Its translation is CASSLGTTQETQFF.

This sequence joins TRBV6-1 and TRBJ2-3; 8 bases line up with TRBD1. The CDR3 runs to 12 residues. V trimming: 7 bases; J trimming: 8 bases; junction bases outside the gene matches: 5. CDR1 MNHNS and CDR2 SASEGT come from the germline V gene. The CDR3 loop is CASNPGGSTQYF. DNA of the CDR3: TGTGCCAGCAACCCAGGGGGCAGTACGCAGTATTTT.

V gene TRBV5-1 combines with J gene TRBJ2-1; D not certain. The CDR3 has 15 residues. V shed 0 bases and J shed 0 bases, with 7 bases lying between them. Germline loops: CDR1 SGHRS, CDR2 YFSETQ. The DNA of the CDR3 is TGCGCCAGCAGCTTGGTGCCGTTCTCCTACAATGAGCAGTTCTTC. Protein product: CASSLVPFSYNEQFF.

A remark on this clonotype: An end of the junction differs from the germline gene, which may be a read error. This sequence joins TRBV6-1 and TRBJ2-4, with TRBD2 matching over 7 bases. Germline V lookup: CDR1 MNHNS, CDR2 SASEGT. This CDR3 has 16 amino acids. The CDR3 DNA sequence: TGTGCGAGCAGTGAAGCGGGGCTGTGGGCCGGGAATATTCAGTACTTT. Protein sequence: CASSEAGLWAGNIQYF.

This chain joins TRBV10-3 and TRBJ2-3, with 13 bases identical to TRBD2. The CDR3 consists of 16 residues. V was pared by 10 bases and J by 0 bases, with 7 bases of the junction left unmatched. The germline V gene encodes CDR1 ENHRY and CDR2 SYGVKD. The CDR3 nucleotides are TGTGCCACTCGACTAGCGGGAGGATTAAGCACAGATACGCAGTATTTT. Protein: CATRLAGGLSTDTQYF.

Concerning this clonotype: A read error may produce the germline difference seen at one junction end. The chain uses TRBV6-1 and TRBJ2-3, with a weak D call TRBD1 (8 bases). Looked up from germline, CDR1 is MNHNS and CDR2 is SASEGT. The CDR3 runs to 16 residues. The CDR3 DNA follows: TGTGCCAGCGCGGGAGCCGGGACAGGTGTTGAAGATACGCAGTATTTC. Translation: CASAGAGTGVEDTQYF.

This chain uses TRBV27 with TRBJ1-6; D is unclear. The CDR3 is made up of 16 amino acids. V lost 5 bases, J lost 9 bases, and 20 bases lay in between. Germline CDR1 reads MNHEY; CDR2 reads SMNVEV (reference sequence). The chain's CDR3 is CASSPSLDINFSPLHF. CDR3 sequence (DNA): TGTGCCAGCAGTCCATCACTCGACATAAATTTTTCACCCCTCCACTTT.

The CDR3: CASSFDLAYNEQFF. CDR3 nucleotide sequence: TGTGCCAGCAGCTTTGACCTGGCTTACAATGAGCAGTTCTTC. The chain uses TRBV7-2 and TRBJ2-5; D gene ambiguous. The J call may be faulty, since TRBJ2-1 better matches the DNA end. The germline V gene has CDR1 SGHTA and CDR2 FQGNSA. The CDR3 is 14 amino acids.

This sequence joins TRBV10-3 and TRBJ2-7; tentative D call: TRBD1 (7 bases). Trimming cost V 11 bases and J 0 bases, with 11 bases left between them. Germline-derived CDR1 and CDR2 are ENHRY and SYGVKD. The CDR3 extends over 12 amino acids. The CDR3 loop reads CAVRDSSYEQYF. The CDR3 DNA sequence: TGTGCCGTGCGGGACAGCTCCTACGAGCAGTACTTC.

The rearrangement links TRBV30 to TRBJ2-6; 8 nucleotides align to TRBD1. The CDR3 covers 17 residues. Per the germline V gene, CDR1 is GTSNPN and CDR2 is SVGIG (reference sequence). J was trimmed by 1 base and V by 3 bases; bases with no gene match: 8. The CDR3 spells CAWRRGQGRSGANVLTF. Here the CDR3 DNA reads TGTGCCTGGAGAAGAGGACAGGGAAGGTCTGGGGCCAACGTCCTGACTTTC. Full variable domain (remainder filled in from reference TRBV30 and TRBJ2-6): SQTIHQWPATLVQPVGSPLSLECTVEGTSNPNLYWYRQAAGRGLQLLFYSVGIGQISSEVPQNLSASRPQDRQFILSSKKLLLSDSGFYLCAWRRGQGRSGANVLTFGAGSRLTVL.

This clonotype was seen only a few times. This chain joins TRBV6-1 and TRBJ2-1; 7 bases are a match to TRBD2. The J call may not be correct, given that the DNA end is closer to TRBJ2-7. The CDR3 contains 15 residues. CDR1 is MNHNS, CDR2 SASEGT, per germline. The DNA of the CDR3 is TGTGCCAGCAGTCTAGGACTAGAAGTTTCCTACGAGCAGTACTTC. Translating gives CASSLGLEVSYEQYF.

This clonotype has a handful of counts. The V gene is TRBV6-1, the J gene TRBJ2-3; possibly TRBD1 for D (6 bases). V lost 0 bases and J 6 bases, leaving 16 bases between the germline ends. The CDR3 has 16 residues. Germline CDR1 reads MNHNS; CDR2 reads SASEGT. In nucleotides, the CDR3 is TGTGCCAGCAGTGAAGCGGGGCTGGGGGCTGGGGATACGCAGTATTTT. This translates into CASSEAGLGAGDTQYF.

By proportion, this clonotype is medium-sized. V gene TRBV6-6 combines with J gene TRBJ2-1; 7 positions agree with TRBD1. CDR1 and CDR2 (germline): MNHNY, SVGAGI (reference sequence). The CDR3 has 13 residues. With 2 bases clipped from V and 12 bases from J, the junction kept 7 bases outside the gene matches. The CDR3 spells CASSYEQGLGQFF. The CDR3 bases are TGTGCCAGCAGTTACGAACAGGGGTTGGGGCAGTTCTTC.

There are many counts of this clonotype. The chain has TRBV6-5 and TRBJ1-2; D call uncertain. CDR3 length: 11 amino acids. V lost 5 bases to trimming and J lost 8 bases, with 9 bases between them. The V gene's germline CDR1 is MNHEY and CDR2 SVGAGI. CDR3 sequence: CASSRSWGYTF. The CDR3 DNA sequence: TGTGCCAGCAGTCGGAGTTGGGGCTACACCTTC.